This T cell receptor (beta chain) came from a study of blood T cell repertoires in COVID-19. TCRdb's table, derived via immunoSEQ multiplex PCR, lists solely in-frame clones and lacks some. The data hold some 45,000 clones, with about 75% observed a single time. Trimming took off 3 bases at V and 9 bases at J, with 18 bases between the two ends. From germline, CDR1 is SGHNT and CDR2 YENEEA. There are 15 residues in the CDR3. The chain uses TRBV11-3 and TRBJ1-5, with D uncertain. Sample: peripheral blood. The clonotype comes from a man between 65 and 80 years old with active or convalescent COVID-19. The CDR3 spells CASSFRRLHGLPQHF. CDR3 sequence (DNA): TGTGCCAGCAGCTTTCGTCGGCTTCACGGGTTGCCCCAGCATTTT.